These 18 T cell receptor beta chains originate from one sample sequenced in a study of blood T cell repertoires in COVID-19. Generated by immunoSEQ multiplex PCR, the TCRdb table keeps only in-frame clones and is missing some. The repertoire holds around 620,000 clones, with about 90% as singletons. The material sequenced was peripheral blood. The receptors come from a woman aged 18-30 years with acute or convalescent COVID-19.

The chain combines TRBV9 with TRBJ1-1; D unclear. From germline, CDR1 is SGDLS and CDR2 YYNGEE. The CDR3 runs to 15 residues. Trimming shortened V by 4 bases and J by 0 bases, and 13 bases separated the two germline ends. For the CDR3, the DNA is TGTGCCAGCAGCCCCCGTGAGGGTTTGAACACTGAAGCTTTCTTT. It encodes CASSPREGLNTEAFF.

The V gene is TRBV28, the J gene TRBJ1-5; TRBD1 matches at 9 bases. Per germline, CDR1 MDHEN and CDR2 SYDVKM. V dropped 6 bases and J dropped 6; count of bases not matched to a gene: 6. The CDR3 is 14 residues long. CDR3 region: CASSPGQGLQPQHF. CDR3 bases: TGTGCCAGCAGCCCGGGACAGGGCCTTCAGCCCCAGCATTTT. Combining the CDR3 with reference TRBV28 and TRBJ1-5 gives the whole variable domain DVKVTQSSRYLVKRTGEKVFLECVQDMDHENMFWYRQDPGLGLRLIYFSYDVKMKEKGDIPEGYSVSREKKERFSLILESASTNQTSMYLCASSPGQGLQPQHFGDGTRLSIL.

The chain carries TRBV7-8 and TRBJ2-1; 10 bases fit TRBD2. V dropped 5 bases and J dropped 2; count of bases not matched to a gene: 9. Germline CDR1 SGHVS, CDR2 FQNEAQ. This CDR3 comprises 17 residues. The CDR3 protein is CASSPRGSGGAYNEQFF. The CDR3 DNA sequence: TGTGCCAGCAGCCCCCGTGGGAGCGGGGGGGCCTACAATGAGCAGTTCTTC.

This chain connects TRBV7-9 to TRBJ1-2, with 8 nucleotides matching TRBD1. This CDR3 is 14 amino acids long. With 2 bases clipped from V and 6 bases from J, the junction kept 5 bases outside the gene matches. Germline V gene data show CDR1 as SEHNR and CDR2 as FQNEAQ (reference sequence). CDR3 sequence reads: CASSLSLTGDGYTF. CDR3 in DNA: TGTGCCAGCAGCTTATCCTTGACAGGGGATGGCTACACCTTC.

The chain uses TRBV2 and TRBJ1-5; 7 bases are shared with TRBD1. This CDR3 contains 14 residues. Per the germline V gene, CDR1 is SNHLY and CDR2 is FYNNEI. The ends lost 4 bases at V and 5 bases at J; junction bases unmatched: 5. The CDR3: CASSAGQGDQPQHF. The CDR3, as DNA: TGTGCCAGCAGTGCTGGGCAGGGGGATCAGCCCCAGCATTTT.

V usage is TRBV6-4 and J usage is TRBJ2-3; 9 bases agree with TRBD1. Germline assignment: CDR1 MRHNA and CDR2 SNTAGT. The CDR3 sequence is 14 residues long. V shed 6 bases and J 6 bases; nucleotides not matched to a gene: 7. In DNA, the CDR3 is TGTGCCAGCAGCTGGACAGGGGACTCTGATACGCAGTATTTT. Amino acid sequence: CASSWTGDSDTQYF.

The chain is built from TRBV9 and TRBJ1-2, with D perhaps matching TRBD1 (5 bases). This CDR3 region has 14 residues. Germline V gene data show CDR1 as SGDLS and CDR2 as YYNGEE. The germline V and J ends were trimmed by 5 bases and 7 bases, with 18 bases remaining between them. In DNA, the CDR3 is TGTGCCAGCAGGGCCGGGACGGAGGGTAGTGGCTACACCTTC. It is translated as CASRAGTEGSGYTF.

The V call is TRBV5-1, the J call TRBJ1-6; D gene unclear. Germline-derived CDR1 and CDR2 are SGHRS and YFSETQ. This CDR3 has 14 amino acids. V was clipped by 0 bases and J by 6 bases, with 7 bases between them. CDR3 amino acids: CASSLAGSNSPLHF. CDR3 coding DNA: TGCGCCAGCAGCTTGGCAGGTTCTAATTCACCCCTCCACTTT.

This clone has a single count. The DNA of the CDR3 is TGTGCCAGCTCACCGACAGGGGGGGGGCAGCCCCAGCATTTT. It is translated as CASSPTGGGQPQHF. The chain employs TRBV18 and TRBJ1-5; 9 bases fit TRBD1. Looked up from germline, CDR1 is KGHSH and CDR2 is LQKENI. This CDR3 comprises 14 residues. V shed 3 bases, J shed 7 bases, and the junction held 4 bases outside the gene matches.

The V call is TRBV27, the J call TRBJ1-6; D might be TRBD1 (5 bases). Germline V gene data show CDR1 as MNHEY and CDR2 as SMNVEV (reference sequence). The CDR3 totals 16 residues. V gave up 3 bases and J gave up 5 bases, with 14 bases separating them. The CDR3 region has the DNA TGTGCCAGCAGTTTGATCTCAGGGTGGAATAATTCACCCCTCCACTTT. Protein: CASSLISGWNNSPLHF.

V gene TRBV29-1 combines with J gene TRBJ1-2; the D is unclear. CDR3 size: 12 residues. Germline V CDR1 and CDR2: SQVTM, ANQGSEA. The V end was cut by 6 bases, the J end by 5 bases, with 13 bases between. Written as DNA, the CDR3 is TGCAGCGTGTCAAGAGGAGCTTATGGCTACACCTTC. This gives the protein CSVSRGAYGYTF.

The gene calls are TRBV9 and TRBJ1-3; D is unresolved. Germline CDR1 is SGDLS and CDR2 is YYNGEE. Trimming left V 0 bases short and J 0 bases short, with 4 bases between. This CDR3 is 14 amino acids long. In DNA form, the CDR3 reads TGTGCCAGCAGCGTAGCGAGCTCTGGAAACACCATATATTTT. Translating it yields CASSVASSGNTIYF.

The chain has TRBV21-1 and TRBJ1-5; the D call of TRBD1 is as the table states it, not checked on the DNA. TRBV21-1 is a documented pseudogene. This CDR3 is 15 amino acids long. The CDR3 DNA reads TGTGCCAGCAGCCCGGGACAGGAAAGGAATCAGCCCCAGCATTTT. Translation gives CASSPGQERNQPQHF.

The chain recombines TRBV5-1 with TRBJ2-7, with 10 bases that match TRBD2. CDR1 and CDR2 from the germline V gene are SGHRS and YFSETQ. The CDR3 runs to 14 residues. Trimming cost V 4 bases and J 5 bases; bases outside gene matches: 6. This CDR3 is CASSPSGGSNEQYF. CDR3 coding DNA: TGCGCCAGCAGCCCTAGCGGGGGCAGTAACGAGCAGTACTTC.

V usage is TRBV24-1 and J usage is TRBJ1-2; D is possibly TRBD1 (5 bases). The CDR3 extends over 12 amino acids. V lost 11 bases and J lost 6, with 15 bases in between. Germline CDR1 KGHDR, CDR2 SFDVKD. The CDR3 loop is CAKAGEINGYTF. The CDR3 nucleotides are TGTGCCAAAGCGGGGGAAATTAATGGCTACACCTTC.

The V gene is TRBV6-1, the J gene TRBJ1-2, with D possibly being TRBD1 (5 bases). Trimming pared 1 base from V and 2 bases from J, leaving 11 bases between. Germline loops: CDR1 MNHNS, CDR2 SASEGT. This CDR3 region has 15 residues. The CDR3, as DNA: TGTGCCAGCAGTGAAGAGGCAGGGCGGAACTATGGCTACACCTTC. The encoded protein is CASSEEAGRNYGYTF.

V is TRBV6-2 or TRBV6-3 and J is TRBJ1-5; 7 bases map to TRBD1. The germline gives CDR1 MNHEY, CDR2 SVGEGT. The CDR3 totals 16 residues. V dropped 2 bases and J dropped 5; count of bases not matched to a gene: 9. As DNA, the CDR3 is TGTGCCAGCAGTTACCGCCGGAAACAGGGGCATCAGCCCCAGCATTTT. Its translation: CASSYRRKQGHQPQHF.

V and J are TRBV28 and TRBJ2-7; 9 nucleotides match TRBD1. Germline V lookup: CDR1 MDHEN, CDR2 SYDVKM. The V and J ends lost 6 bases and 0 bases, in that order; junction bases with no gene match: 3. The CDR3 is 14 residues long. In nucleotides, the CDR3 is TGTGCCAGCAGCCTGACAGGGGGCTCCTACGAGCAGTACTTC. It specifies CASSLTGGSYEQYF.